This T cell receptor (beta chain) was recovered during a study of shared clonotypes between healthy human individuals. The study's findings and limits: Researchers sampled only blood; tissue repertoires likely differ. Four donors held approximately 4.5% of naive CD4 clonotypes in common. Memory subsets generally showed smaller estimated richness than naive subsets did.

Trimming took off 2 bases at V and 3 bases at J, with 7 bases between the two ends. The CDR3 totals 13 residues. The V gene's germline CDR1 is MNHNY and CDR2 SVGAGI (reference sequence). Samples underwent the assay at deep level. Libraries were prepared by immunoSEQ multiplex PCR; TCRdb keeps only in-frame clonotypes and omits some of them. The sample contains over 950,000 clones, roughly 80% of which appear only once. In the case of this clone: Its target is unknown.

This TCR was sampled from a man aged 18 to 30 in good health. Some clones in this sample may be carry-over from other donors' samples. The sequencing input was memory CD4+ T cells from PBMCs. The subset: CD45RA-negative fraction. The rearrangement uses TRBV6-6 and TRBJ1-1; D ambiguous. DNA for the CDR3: TGTGCCAGCAGTTACGTAAAGGACACTGAAGCTTTCTTT. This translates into CASSYVKDTEAFF.